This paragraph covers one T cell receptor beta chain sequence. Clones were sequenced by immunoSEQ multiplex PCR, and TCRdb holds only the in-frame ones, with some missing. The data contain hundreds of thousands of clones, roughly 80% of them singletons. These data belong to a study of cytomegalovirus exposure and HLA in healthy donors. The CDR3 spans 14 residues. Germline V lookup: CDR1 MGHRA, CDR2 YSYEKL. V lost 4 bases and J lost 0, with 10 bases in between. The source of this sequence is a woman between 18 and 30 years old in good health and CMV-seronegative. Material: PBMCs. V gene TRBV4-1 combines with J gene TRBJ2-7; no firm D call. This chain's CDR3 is CASSPGISSYEQYF. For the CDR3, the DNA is TGCGCCAGCAGCCCAGGAATTAGCTCCTACGAGCAGTACTTC.